A single sample is the source of the 21 T cell receptor beta chains below, sequenced in a study of Graves' ophthalmopathy and Graves' hyperthyroidism. RNA transcripts were the template, and TCR beta CDR3 regions were amplified from them. An initial RT-PCR round employing HTBI primers preceded a second-round multiplex PCR. TCRdb re-derived calls from the multiplex PCR reads in MiXCR, one entry per CDR3 protein. The sample contains approximately 700,000 distinct CDR3 sequences, approximately 40% of which appear only once. The sequencing sample was made of peripheral blood. The receptors shown here come from an adult man with Graves' ophthalmopathy.

This clonotype has just one count. CDR3 bases: TGTGCCAGCAGCCAAGAGCCGGGGGCAAGCGGAAACACCATATATTTT. Amino acid sequence: CASSQEPGASGNTIYF. This rearrangement joins TRBV7-9 to TRBJ1-3; D is possibly TRBD1 (6 bases). Trimming pared 5 bases from V and 4 bases from J, leaving 18 bases between. The CDR3 loop spans 16 amino acids. The germline V gene has CDR1 SEHNR and CDR2 FQNEAQ (reference sequence).

The chain has TRBV11-2 and TRBJ2-5; D may correspond to TRBD1 or TRBD2 (7 bases each). V lost 5 bases to trimming and J lost 3 bases, with 16 bases between them. This CDR3 has 15 residues. Germline loops: CDR1 SGHAT, CDR2 FQNNGV. The CDR3 bases are TGTGCCAGCAGCCGCAGGGGGGGGGGGGAAGAGACCCAGTACTTC. Protein: CASSRRGGGEETQYF.

The rearrangement uses TRBV14 and TRBJ1-6; unclear D gene. The CDR3 spans 16 residues. V lost 1 base to trimming and J lost 6 bases, with 13 bases between them. Germline values: CDR1 SGHDN, CDR2 FVKESK. Here the CDR3 DNA reads TGTGCCAGCAGCCAAGTACTTGGGTTTTCTAATTCACCCCTCCACTTT. Translated: CASSQVLGFSNSPLHF.

This chain joins TRBV7-9 and TRBJ1-1; D is unresolved. This CDR3 has 13 amino acids. V was clipped by 5 bases and J by 6 bases, with 13 bases between them. Germline V gene sequence: CDR1 SEHNR, CDR2 FQNEAQ (reference sequence). This CDR3 is CASSSRAGPEAFF. As DNA, the CDR3 is TGTGCCAGCAGCAGTAGAGCAGGCCCTGAAGCTTTCTTT.

On this clonotype: Compared with germline, one end of the junction differs, possibly owing to a read error. The rearrangement uses TRBV2 and TRBJ2-6, with D possibly being TRBD1 (5 bases). The CDR3 runs 13 residues. In germline, CDR1 is SNHLY, CDR2 FYNNEI. The CDR3 DNA is TGTGCCAGCAGAACGGACGCAGGGCCAACTGAAGCTTTC. Translation: CASRTDAGPTEAF. The full variable domain, in which reference TRBV2 and TRBJ2-6 provide the parts outside the CDR3, is EPEVTQTPSHQVTQMGQEVILRCVPISNHLYFYWYRQILGQKVEFLVSFYNNEISEKSEIFDDQFSVERPDGSNFTLKIRSTKLEDSAMYFCASRTDAGPTEAFGAGSRLTVL.

This clonotype was counted ten times or more. CDR3 loop: CASTSMTVEHEAFF. The CDR3 coding sequence is TGTGCCAGCACCTCCATGACAGTGGAACATGAAGCTTTCTTT. V gene TRBV7-9 combines with J gene TRBJ1-1; D may be TRBD1 (5 bases). The CDR3 length is 14 residues. Germline assignment: CDR1 SEHNR and CDR2 FQNEAQ (reference sequence). The V gene lost 7 bases and the J gene lost 7 bases, with 19 bases spanning the gap.

J is TRBJ2-2 and V is TRBV25-1, with D hard to call. Trimming cost V 6 bases and J 3 bases, with 11 bases left between them. The CDR3 is 14 amino acids. CDR1 is MGHDK, CDR2 SYGVNS, per germline. The CDR3 region has the DNA TGTGCCAGCAGGCTTGCTTATGACACCGGGGAGCTGTTTTTT. This translates into CASRLAYDTGELFF.

This clonotype was counted between two and nine times. The rearrangement links TRBV11-2 to TRBJ2-2; possible D gene TRBD2, 5 bases. Germline assignment: CDR1 SGHAT and CDR2 FQNNGV. This CDR3 region has 15 residues. V lost 0 bases to trimming and J lost 8 bases, with 13 bases between them. CDR3 DNA: TGTGCCAGCAGCTTAGAACGTTCGAGGGCAGGGGAGCTGTTTTTT. The encoded protein is CASSLERSRAGELFF.

Many counts were recorded for this clonotype. This chain joins TRBV9 and TRBJ1-2; D is unresolved. Germline V gives CDR1 SGDLS, CDR2 YYNGEE. The CDR3 extends over 13 amino acids. With 1 base removed from V and 7 bases from J, the gap between germline ends came to 11 bases. The CDR3 DNA is TGTGCCAGCAGCGTATCTTTCACGGGTGGCTACACCTTC. Translating it yields CASSVSFTGGYTF. The variable domain in full, completed from reference TRBV9 and TRBJ1-2, reads DSGVTQTPKHLITATGQRVTLRCSPRSGDLSVYWYQQSLDQGLQFLIQYYNGEERAKGNILERFSAQQFPDLHSELNLSSLELGDSALYFCASSVSFTGGYTFGSGTRLTVV.

This clonotype was seen ten or more times. The chain links TRBV7-2 to TRBJ2-7; the match to TRBD1 covers 8 bases. V lost 5 bases, J lost 7 bases, and 13 bases stayed unmatched. The germline gives CDR1 SGHTA, CDR2 FQGNSA. The CDR3 is made up of 15 amino acids. Here the CDR3 DNA reads TGTGCCAGCAGCACCGGACAGGGCTCGATTCATGAGCAGTACTTC. Protein product: CASSTGQGSIHEQYF.

This clonotype came up a few times. This chain connects TRBV20-1 to TRBJ1-2; D not certain. Trimming stripped 0 bases from V and 4 bases from J, with 15 bases between. Germline V lookup: CDR1 DFQATT, CDR2 SNEGSKA (reference sequence). The CDR3 runs 15 residues. The CDR3 sequence: CSARDTGKESYGYTF. CDR3 bases: TGCAGTGCTAGAGATACGGGAAAGGAGTCCTATGGCTACACCTTC.

About this clonotype: One end of the junction does not line up with germline, which may come from a read error. The V and J genes are TRBV7-9 and TRBJ2-7; D not certain. CDR1 is SEHNR, CDR2 FQNEAQ, per germline (reference sequence). This CDR3 comprises 17 residues. CDR3 DNA sequence: TGCGCCAGCAGCCAAGTTTCGCGGTCTGATAGCTCCTACGAGCAGTACTTC. Translated: CASSQVSRSDSSYEQYF.

There are a few counts of this clonotype. The chain employs TRBV24-1 and TRBJ2-3; D unresolved. V dropped 3 bases and J dropped 2 bases, with 2 bases sitting between them. The CDR3 covers 12 residues. Germline V gene sequence: CDR1 KGHDR, CDR2 SFDVKD. As DNA, the CDR3 is TGTGCCACCAGTGATCCCACAGATACGCAGTATTTT. Translation gives CATSDPTDTQYF.

The genes are TRBV7-9 and TRBJ1-2, with TRBD1 identical over 7 bases. CDR3 length equals 14 residues. J was trimmed by 7 bases and V by 6 bases; bases with no gene match: 11. The germline V gene encodes CDR1 SEHNR and CDR2 FQNEAQ (reference sequence). CDR3 region: CASSLFGRGIGYTF. The CDR3 DNA reads TGTGCCAGCAGTTTGTTTGGCAGGGGGATTGGCTACACCTTC.

This chain joins TRBV7-9 and TRBJ2-3; maybe TRBD2 (6 bases). V gave up 5 bases and J gave up 6 bases, with 12 bases separating them. CDR1 is SEHNR, CDR2 FQNEAQ, per germline (reference sequence). This CDR3 region has 13 residues. The CDR3 loop is CASSLRLEDTQYF. The CDR3, as DNA: TGTGCCAGCAGCCTTCGACTAGAGGATACGCAGTATTTT.

In regard to this clonotype: A single base separates this from a much larger clone, so it may be a read error. This chain links TRBV15 with TRBJ1-1; TRBD1 aligns across 8 bases. The germline V gene encodes CDR1 LNHNV and CDR2 YYDKDF (reference sequence). The CDR3 is made up of 17 amino acids. With V trimmed by 2 bases and J by 3 bases, 11 bases remained unmatched. The CDR3 protein is CATSRLDRGGRDTEAFF. CDR3 coding DNA: TGTGCCACCAGCAGATTAGACAGGGGCGGTCGAGACACTGAAGCTTTCTTT.

This clonotype occurred many times. In nucleotides, the CDR3 is TGTGCCAGCAGTGAAATTTTCGGCGAATACACTGAAGCTTTCTTT. This sequence encodes CASSEIFGEYTEAFF. The chain links TRBV2 to TRBJ1-1; D remains ambiguous. The germline V and J ends were trimmed by 2 bases and 3 bases, with 13 bases remaining between them. The CDR3 consists of 15 residues. The germline CDR1 and CDR2 sequences are SNHLY and FYNNEI.

Remarks on this clonotype: The DNA is omitted, as the CDR3 cannot be located on it reliably, and the CDR3 follows TCRdb's listing. The V gene is TRBV10-3, the J gene TRBJ1-5. The CDR3 is made up of 14 amino acids, end residues included. The germline V gene encodes CDR1 ENHRY and CDR2 SYGVKD. The CDR3 region is CASSGYNCNQPQHF.

Concerning this clonotype itself: This may stem from a read error, because a much larger clone lies one nucleotide away. The V call is TRBV12-3 or TRBV12-4, the J call TRBJ1-1; 7 bases fit TRBD1. This CDR3 contains 13 residues. CDR3 region: CAGSNRGNTEAFF. The CDR3 coding sequence is TGTGCCGGCAGTAACAGGGGGAACACTGAAGCTTTCTTT.

This clonotype occurred many times. The chain combines TRBV10-3 with TRBJ2-6; D possibly uses TRBD1 or TRBD2 (5 bases each). From germline, CDR1 is ENHRY and CDR2 SYGVKD. The CDR3 consists of 16 residues. Trimming cost V 6 bases and J 0 bases, with 12 bases left between them. This CDR3 is CAIRGPKTSGANVLTF. The CDR3 DNA follows: TGTGCCATCAGGGGACCCAAGACCTCTGGGGCCAACGTCCTGACTTTC.

This clonotype was counted at least ten times. CDR3 sequence (DNA): TGTGCCATCAGTGATTTTGGACAGGGGCAAGAGACCCAGTACTTC. Its protein product is CAISDFGQGQETQYF. This rearrangement joins TRBV10-3 to TRBJ2-5; 9 bases map to TRBD1. The CDR3 runs 15 residues. V lost 3 bases and J lost 2; bases outside the gene matches: 4. Germline lookup yields CDR1 ENHRY and CDR2 SYGVKD.